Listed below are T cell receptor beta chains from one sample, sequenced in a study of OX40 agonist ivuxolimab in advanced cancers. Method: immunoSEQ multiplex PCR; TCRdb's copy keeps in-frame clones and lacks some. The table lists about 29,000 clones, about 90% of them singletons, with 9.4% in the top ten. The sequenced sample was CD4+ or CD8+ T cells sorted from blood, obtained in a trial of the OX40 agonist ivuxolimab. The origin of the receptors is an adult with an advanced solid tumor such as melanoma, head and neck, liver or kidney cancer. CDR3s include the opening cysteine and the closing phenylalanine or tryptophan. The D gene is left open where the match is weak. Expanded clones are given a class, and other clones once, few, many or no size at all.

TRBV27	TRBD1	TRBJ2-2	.	CASSTSTGDDGTGELFF	TGTGCCAGCAGTACAAGTACAGGGGATGATGGCACCGGGGAGCTGTTTTTT
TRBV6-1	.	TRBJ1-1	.	CASSVRGGDTEAFF	TGTGCCAGCAGTGTAAGGGGGGGGGACACTGAAGCTTTCTTT
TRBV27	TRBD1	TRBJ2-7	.	CASSSGTVYEQYF	TGTGCCAGCAGTTCGGGGACAGTCTACGAGCAGTACTTC
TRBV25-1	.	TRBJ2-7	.	CASSGDKTYEQYF	TGTGCCAGCAGTGGTGATAAAACCTACGAGCAGTACTTC
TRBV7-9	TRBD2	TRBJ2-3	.	CASSLEAGARDTQYF	TGTGCCAGCAGCTTAGAAGCGGGGGCCCGGGATACGCAGTATTTT
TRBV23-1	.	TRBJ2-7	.	CASTSNRSSYEQYF	TGCGCCAGCACCTCGAACAGGAGCTCCTACGAGCAGTACTTC
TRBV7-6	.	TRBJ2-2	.	CASRFHMGSGELFF	TGTGCCAGCAGGTTCCATATGGGGTCCGGGGAGCTGTTTTTT
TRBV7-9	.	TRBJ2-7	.	CASSLDSPNEQYF	TGTGCCAGCAGCTTAGACAGTCCGAACGAGCAGTACTTC
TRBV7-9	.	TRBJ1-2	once	CASSYRGEYYGYTF	TGTGCCAGCAGCTACCGGGGGGAGTACTATGGCTACACCTTC
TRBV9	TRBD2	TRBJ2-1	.	CASSVPGGRGNEQFF	TGTGCCAGCAGCGTTCCGGGAGGCCGCGGTAATGAGCAGTTCTTC
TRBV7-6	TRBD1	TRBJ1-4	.	CASSLGGTGYEKLFF	TGTGCCAGCAGCTTAGGTGGGACAGGGTATGAAAAACTGTTTTTT
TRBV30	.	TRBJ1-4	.	CAWDRSNEKLFF	TGTGCCTGGGACAGATCTAATGAAAAACTGTTTTTT
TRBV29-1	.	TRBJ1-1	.	CSVESYRLNTEAFF	TGCAGCGTTGAATCCTACAGACTGAACACTGAAGCTTTCTTT
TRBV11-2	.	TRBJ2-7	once	CASSLTVDEQYF	TGTGCCAGCAGCTTAACCGTAGACGAGCAGTACTTC
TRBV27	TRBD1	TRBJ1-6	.	CASSLGDRETSPLHF	TGTGCCAGCAGTTTAGGGGACAGGGAAACTTCACCCCTCCACTTT